One and the same sample provided the 6 T cell receptor beta chains below, sequenced in a study of blood T cell repertoires in COVID-19. Produced via immunoSEQ multiplex PCR; TCRdb's table is partial and in-frame only. The table shows 130,000 to 150,000 clones, with 80% to 90% occurring only once. The specimen sequenced was peripheral blood. The receptors were gathered from a woman between 45 and 65 years old with acute or convalescent COVID-19.

The gene calls are TRBV6-6 and TRBJ1-1, with a tentative D call TRBD1 (6 bases). Germline V gives CDR1 MNHNY, CDR2 SVGAGI (reference sequence). V was pared by 4 bases and J by 0 bases, with 12 bases between. There are 15 residues in the CDR3. The CDR3 spells CASSSTGTMNTEAFF. CDR3 in DNA: TGTGCCAGCAGTTCCACAGGGACGATGAACACTGAAGCTTTCTTT.

J is TRBJ1-2 and V is TRBV18, with D perhaps TRBD1 (6 bases). Between the trimmed V and J ends, which lost 6 bases and 3 bases, there was a span of 14 bases. Per germline, CDR1 KGHSH and CDR2 LQKENI. The CDR3 consists of 14 residues. This chain's CDR3 is CASSVQQGHYGYTF. The CDR3 DNA reads TGTGCCAGCTCGGTTCAACAGGGTCACTATGGCTACACCTTC.

The V gene is TRBV11-2, the J gene TRBJ1-1; D not resolved. Germline loops: CDR1 SGHAT, CDR2 FQNNGV. Trimming removed 9 bases from V and 0 bases from J, with 11 bases in between. The CDR3 contains 13 residues. CDR3 amino acids: CASTRHMNTEAFF. DNA of the CDR3: TGTGCCAGTACCCGTCACATGAACACTGAAGCTTTCTTT.

V gene TRBV9 combines with J gene TRBJ1-5; D gene ambiguous. The germline V and J ends were trimmed by 2 bases and 3 bases, with 9 bases remaining between them. The CDR3 runs to 14 residues. Germline lookup yields CDR1 SGDLS and CDR2 YYNGEE. The CDR3 DNA sequence: TGTGCCAGCAGCGTGGGCGCCACCAATCAGCCCCAGCATTTT. Protein sequence: CASSVGATNQPQHF.

The chain couples TRBV6-5 to TRBJ1-2; TRBD1 might be the D (5 bases). V lost 6 bases to trimming and J lost 5 bases, with 13 bases between them. Per germline, CDR1 MNHEY and CDR2 SVGAGI. The CDR3 totals 13 residues. CDR3 DNA: TGTGCCAGCAGCCCCGAGGCAGGGTATGGCTACACCTTC. Protein sequence: CASSPEAGYGYTF.

V usage is TRBV6-4 and J usage is TRBJ2-1, with D unclear. The V gene lost 2 bases and the J gene lost 3 bases, with 5 bases spanning the gap. This CDR3 is built from 13 residues. CDR1 and CDR2 (germline): MRHNA, SNTAGT. CDR3 residues: CASSDVGYNEQFF. The CDR3 nucleotides read TGTGCCAGCAGTGACGTCGGCTACAATGAGCAGTTCTTC.